Below, 10 T cell receptor beta chains from the same sample are listed, as sequenced in a study of T-cell memory formation after mild COVID-19. Each CDR3 protein is one row after TCRdb ran MiXCR on the 5' RACE reads. Here the sample spans fewer than 600,000 distinct CDR3 sequences, about 20% being singletons. Sequencing was carried out using PBMCs or a T cell subset sorted from them (not recorded which). These TCRs come from an adult woman who had mild COVID-19 (a few samples of this study predate the infection). Cell type and time point are not known.

This clonotype was seen only a few times. J is TRBJ1-1 and V is TRBV24-1, with TRBD1 identical over 7 bases. CDR1 and CDR2 from the germline V gene are KGHDR and SFDVKD. The CDR3 loop spans 13 amino acids. The J segment lost 10 bases and the V segment lost 5 bases, leaving 9 bases of the junction unmatched. CDR3 DNA sequence: TGTGCCACCAGTGGACAGGGAGGAGCTAGAGCTTTCTTT. Protein product: CATSGQGGARAFF.

J is TRBJ1-1 and V is TRBV3-1; D not resolved. CDR3 size: 14 residues. CDR1 and CDR2 from the germline V gene are LGHDT and YNNKEL (reference sequence). Trimming removed 0 bases from V and 0 bases from J, with 5 bases in between. The CDR3 nucleotides read TGTGCCAGCAGCCAAGAATTGGTGAACACTGAAGCTTTCTTT. Residues: CASSQELVNTEAFF. Variable domain in full (rest from reference TRBV3-1 and TRBJ1-1): DTAVSQTPKYLVTQMGNDKSIKCEQNLGHDTMYWYKQDSKKFLKIMFSYNNKELIINETVPNRFSPKSPDKAHLNLHINSLELGDSAVYFCASSQELVNTEAFFGQGTRLTVV.

This clonotype turned up a few times. The V and J genes are TRBV14 and TRBJ2-2, with 14 positions matching TRBD2. From germline, CDR1 is SGHDN and CDR2 FVKESK. The J segment lost 6 bases and the V segment lost 4 bases, leaving 7 bases of the junction unmatched. The CDR3 sequence is 17 residues long. CDR3 bases: TGTGCCAGCAGCCCCCTGCCGGGACTAGCGGGGGCCGGGGAGCTGTTTTTT. The encoded protein is CASSPLPGLAGAGELFF.

This clonotype appeared a few times. This chain links TRBV4-1 with TRBJ1-3; no definite D call. From germline, CDR1 is MGHRA and CDR2 YSYEKL. There are 21 residues in the CDR3. Trimming removed 0 bases from V and 3 bases from J, with 27 bases in between. Here the CDR3 DNA reads TGCGCCAGCAGCCAAGATTCGTATGTGAGACCGACGGGGTTCGGTGGAAACACCATATATTTT. This codes for CASSQDSYVRPTGFGGNTIYF.

This clonotype showed up just a few times. The V gene is TRBV9, the J gene TRBJ1-6; D not resolved. The ends were cut back, 2 bases at V and 5 bases at J, with 8 bases in the middle. This CDR3 spans 14 amino acids. Germline V lookup: CDR1 SGDLS, CDR2 YYNGEE. The CDR3: CASSVNGNNSPLHF. Here the CDR3 DNA reads TGTGCCAGCAGCGTGAACGGCAATAATTCACCCCTCCACTTT.

The chain recombines TRBV6-5 with TRBJ2-5; TRBD2 aligns across 9 bases. This CDR3 is 14 amino acids long. Germline V gene lookup returns CDR1 MNHEY and CDR2 SVGAGI. The V segment lost 6 bases and the J segment 5 bases; nucleotides outside the gene matches: 7. CDR3 nucleotides: TGTGCCAGCAGACTCACCACTAGCGGGGAGACCCAGTACTTC. Amino acid sequence: CASRLTTSGETQYF.

The chain recombines TRBV9 with TRBJ1-4, with a possible D match to TRBD1 (5 bases). V was trimmed by 3 bases and J by 2 bases, leaving 11 bases between them. In germline, CDR1 is SGDLS, CDR2 YYNGEE. This CDR3 has 15 residues. The CDR3 spells CASSGVGTTNEKLFF. The CDR3 DNA reads TGTGCCAGCAGCGGTGTGGGGACGACTAATGAAAAACTGTTTTTT.

The V and J genes are TRBV12-3 or TRBV12-4 and TRBJ2-4, with unresolved D. The CDR3 is 11 amino acids. The V and J ends lost 8 bases and 8 bases respectively, with 10 bases between them. The CDR3 DNA reads as TGTGCCAGCTCGACGAGTGACATTCAGTACTTC. Translated: CASSTSDIQYF.

The chain combines TRBV6-5 with TRBJ2-7; unclear D gene. The CDR3 contains 13 residues. The germline V gene encodes CDR1 MNHEY and CDR2 SVGAGI. V dropped 11 bases and J dropped 0 bases, with 14 bases sitting between them. Here the CDR3 reads CACSMASSYEQYF. The CDR3 nucleotides read TGTGCCTGTTCGATGGCTAGCTCCTACGAGCAGTACTTC.

This clonotype was recorded many times. This chain links TRBV10-3 with TRBJ2-5; 9 nucleotides line up with TRBD1. V dropped 3 bases and J dropped 4; count of bases not matched to a gene: 6. The CDR3 runs 15 residues. Germline-derived CDR1 and CDR2 are ENHRY and SYGVKD. The CDR3 nucleotides read TGTGCCATCAGTGAAGGGGGACAGGGAGGAGAGACCCAGTACTTC. Residues: CAISEGGQGGETQYF.